The 21 T cell receptor beta chains reported below all come from one sample, sequenced in a study of T cell responses to AZD1222 COVID-19 vaccine. Some clones are missing from TCRdb's copy, which holds only in-frame ones; the method was immunoSEQ multiplex PCR. This sample has 130,000 or so clones, with 80% to 90% found just once. This sample comprised peripheral blood, obtained on day 0 of AZD1222 vaccination. The receptors here all came from an adult in good health.

V and J are TRBV4-2 and TRBJ1-1, with TRBD1 as a possible D gene (5 bases). Germline lookup yields CDR1 LGHNA and CDR2 YNFKEQ. V was trimmed by 5 bases and J by 2 bases, leaving 12 bases between them. This CDR3 comprises 14 residues. The CDR3 DNA reads as TGTGCCAGCAGCGGCCAGACAGAAAACACTGAAGCTTTCTTT. Translated: CASSGQTENTEAFF.

The gene calls are TRBV7-9 and TRBJ1-2; 10 bases map to TRBD1. Trimming at V came to 0 bases and at J to 7 bases, leaving 2 bases not matched to a gene. Germline values: CDR1 SEHNR, CDR2 FQNEAQ (reference sequence). CDR3 length equals 14 residues. The CDR3 DNA reads as TGTGCCAGCAGCTTAGCGGGGACAGGGGTTGGCTACACCTTC. This sequence encodes CASSLAGTGVGYTF.

V gene TRBV5-1 combines with J gene TRBJ1-1, with D maybe TRBD1 (6 bases). Trimming removed 2 bases from V and 0 bases from J, with 14 bases in between. The CDR3 spans 16 residues. Germline V CDR1 and CDR2: SGHRS, YFSETQ. The DNA of the CDR3 is TGCGCCAGCAGCTTCGTAGGGGGGATCATGAACACTGAAGCTTTCTTT. As protein: CASSFVGGIMNTEAFF.

CDR3 DNA: TGTGCCACCAGCAGAGAGCCAGAAGTTTACACTGAAGCTTTCTTT. This gives the protein CATSREPEVYTEAFF. This rearrangement joins TRBV15 to TRBJ1-1; D ambiguous. The V gene lost 0 bases and the J gene lost 3 bases, with 11 bases spanning the gap. Germline CDR1 and CDR2: LNHNV and YYDKDF (reference sequence). The CDR3 extends over 15 amino acids. The full variable domain, rest sourced from reference TRBV15 and TRBJ1-1, is DAMVIQNPRYQVTQFGKPVTLSCSQTLNHNVMYWYQQKSSQAPKLLFHYYDKDFNNEADTPDNFQSRRPNTSFCFLDIRSPGLGDTAMYLCATSREPEVYTEAFFGQGTRLTVV.

This chain links TRBV6-5 with TRBJ1-1; D might be TRBD1 (6 bases). V was pared by 2 bases and J by 11 bases, with 15 bases between. The germline V gene has CDR1 MNHEY and CDR2 SVGAGI. The CDR3 has 13 residues. CDR3 region: CASSYREGGGAFF. The CDR3 bases are TGTGCCAGCAGTTACCGGGAGGGGGGAGGCGCTTTCTTT.

This clone appeared a single time. This sequence joins TRBV15 and TRBJ2-7; perhaps TRBD2 as D (6 bases). The germline V gene encodes CDR1 LNHNV and CDR2 YYDKDF (reference sequence). V lost 3 bases and J lost 4, with 7 bases in between. CDR3 length: 12 amino acids. Written as DNA, the CDR3 is TGTGCCACCAGCAGCCGGGGGTACGAGCAGTACTTC. Protein sequence: CATSSRGYEQYF.

This chain uses TRBV5-1 with TRBJ2-2; 10 bases map to TRBD1. This CDR3 is built from 15 residues. V lost 4 bases to trimming and J lost 5 bases; unmatched junction nucleotides: 5. The V gene's germline CDR1 is SGHRS and CDR2 YFSETQ. The DNA for the CDR3 is TGCGCCAGCAGCAACCGGGACAGGGGTACCGGGGAGCTGTTTTTT. Amino acids: CASSNRDRGTGELFF.

This chain connects TRBV3-1 (or the pseudogene TRBV3-2) to TRBJ2-7, with D hard to call. Per germline, CDR1 LGHDT and CDR2 YNNKEL (reference sequence). CDR3 length: 17 amino acids. The V gene lost 1 base and the J gene lost 3 bases, with 19 bases spanning the gap. The CDR3 region has the DNA TGTGCCAGCAGCCAAGTAAGGCCCGGCCTAGGATACTACGAGCAGTACTTC. Its protein product is CASSQVRPGLGYYEQYF.

The chain is built from TRBV7-9 and TRBJ2-2; D gene unclear. This CDR3 is 13 amino acids long. The V and J ends lost 0 bases and 3 bases respectively, with 2 bases between them. The germline V gene encodes CDR1 SEHNR and CDR2 FQNEAQ (reference sequence). The CDR3 reads CASSLAHTGELFF. CDR3 bases: TGTGCCAGCAGCTTAGCCCACACCGGGGAGCTGTTTTTT.

The genes are TRBV19 and TRBJ1-6; the match to TRBD1 covers 7 bases. Trimming removed 0 bases from V and 9 bases from J; junction bases left unmatched: 8. The CDR3 spans 16 residues. Germline CDR1 is LNHDA and CDR2 is SQIVND (reference sequence). The CDR3: CASSIDHTGARSPLHF. The CDR3 DNA sequence: TGTGCCAGTAGTATAGATCACACAGGGGCTCGTTCACCCCTCCACTTT.

The CDR3 bases are TGTGCCAGCAGCGGCAGGGGGCTTGGCAATCAGCCCCAGCATTTT. Translating gives CASSGRGLGNQPQHF. The chain employs TRBV11-3 and TRBJ1-5, with 8 nucleotides matching TRBD1. Germline V gives CDR1 SGHNT, CDR2 YENEEA. J lost 2 bases, V lost 5 bases, and 5 bases had no gene match. The CDR3 contains 15 residues.

This clone was recorded once. J is TRBJ1-4 and V is TRBV19, with D hard to call. Germline V gene data show CDR1 as LNHDA and CDR2 as SQIVND (reference sequence). The V and J ends lost 4 bases and 8 bases respectively, with 14 bases between them. The CDR3 runs to 14 residues. The CDR3 DNA reads as TGTGCCAGTAGTACCAGGCCCGCCGAAGAAAAACTGTTTTTT. Translating gives CASSTRPAEEKLFF.

The chain uses TRBV5-1 and TRBJ2-1; TRBD2 matches at 10 bases. Germline-derived CDR1 and CDR2 are SGHRS and YFSETQ. The CDR3 consists of 16 residues. V lost 0 bases, J lost 10 bases, and 10 bases stayed unmatched. In DNA, the CDR3 is TGCGCCAGCAGCTTGGCCCCCAGCGGGGGGGCTGAGGAGCAGTTCTTC. Protein: CASSLAPSGGAEEQFF.

This rearrangement joins TRBV7-9 to TRBJ2-7, with D tentatively TRBD1 (5 bases). Germline CDR1 and CDR2: SEHNR and FQNEAQ (reference sequence). V lost 10 bases and J 2 bases, leaving 15 bases between the germline ends. The CDR3 totals 13 residues. The CDR3 bases are TGTGCCACCCGGTCGGACATACCCTACGAGCAGTACTTC. Translating gives CATRSDIPYEQYF.

The chain employs TRBV5-1 and TRBJ1-1; 7 bases line up with TRBD1. The CDR3 sequence is 12 residues long. The junction had 1 base not matched to a gene; V was cut back by 7 bases and J by 1 base. CDR1 SGHRS and CDR2 YFSETQ come from the germline V gene. The CDR3 DNA sequence: TGCGCCAGCGGGGACAGGAACACTGAAGCTTTCTTT. Amino acids: CASGDRNTEAFF.

The chain employs TRBV7-2 and TRBJ1-4; D unclear. The V gene's germline CDR1 is SGHTA and CDR2 FQGNSA. V lost 5 bases and J lost 7, with 23 bases in between. The CDR3 totals 17 residues. CDR3 amino acids: CASSLIPPEGSSEKLFF. CDR3 nucleotides: TGTGCCAGCAGCCTAATCCCCCCCGAGGGTTCTAGTGAAAAACTGTTTTTT.

The V gene is TRBV10-2, the J gene TRBJ1-2, with a possible D match to TRBD1 (5 bases). CDR3 length equals 15 residues. The V end was cut by 7 bases, the J end by 7 bases, with 22 bases between. Germline V lookup: CDR1 WSHSY, CDR2 SAAADI. CDR3 sequence reads: CASTGGRGVATGYTF. In nucleotides, the CDR3 is TGCGCCAGCACCGGGGGTCGTGGGGTGGCGACTGGCTACACCTTC.

V and J are TRBV7-6 and TRBJ2-7; D may correspond to TRBD1 or TRBD2 (5 bases each). Trimming pared 5 bases from V and 3 bases from J, leaving 14 bases between. The CDR3 totals 14 residues. In germline, CDR1 is SGHVS, CDR2 FNYEAQ. CDR3 sequence (DNA): TGTGCCAGCAGCGGACGGGCAGGGAGCTACGAGCAGTACTTC. This sequence encodes CASSGRAGSYEQYF.

The genes are TRBV29-1 and TRBJ1-6; no firm D call. V lost 0 bases, J lost 8 bases, and 8 bases lay in between. Germline CDR1 is SQVTM and CDR2 is ANQGSEA. The length of the CDR3 is 13 residues. In nucleotides, the CDR3 is TGCAGCGTTGAAGATCTTCCGGATTCACCCCTCCACTTT. It encodes CSVEDLPDSPLHF.

In regard to this clone: Different DNA sequences within this sample yield the same CDR3. The V gene is TRBV12-3 or TRBV12-4, the J gene TRBJ2-7, with D uncertain. There are 12 residues in the CDR3. Trimming pared 0 bases from V and 2 bases from J, leaving 2 bases between. DNA for the CDR3: TGTGCCAGCAGTTTAGCAACCTACGAGCAGTACTTC. Its protein product is CASSLATYEQYF.

The chain is built from TRBV6-5 and TRBJ1-4, with 7 bases lining up with TRBD1. The V gene's germline CDR1 is MNHEY and CDR2 SVGAGI. The CDR3 is made up of 15 amino acids. The J segment lost 8 bases and the V segment lost 2 bases, leaving 8 bases of the junction unmatched. The CDR3 nucleotides read TGTGCCAGCAGTTACCCCGTAGACAGGGACGAAAAACTGTTTTTT. Amino acid sequence: CASSYPVDRDEKLFF.